Only a few counts were recorded for the clone carrying this T cell receptor beta chain. What it binds is unknown. This specimen belongs to a study of T cell responses to AZD1222 COVID-19 vaccine. Study-wide results and limits: Donors skewed white British and female; clonal diversity was possibly underestimated. Per reports, nearly half of all spike-specific TCRs target regions that are unmutated in variants.

The repertoire was sequenced with immunoSEQ multiplex PCR; TCRdb's copy has only in-frame clones and lacks some. The sample shows 65,000 to 85,000 clones, about 88% of them seen only once. Sequenced here: peripheral blood, sampled on day 0 of AZD1222 vaccination. This receptor was taken from an adult in good health.

CDR3 residues: CAISGPGLTSIEQFF. CDR3 DNA: TGTGCCATCAGTGGTCCGGGACTGACCTCAATTGAGCAGTTCTTC. This sequence joins TRBV10-3 and TRBJ2-1; D is perhaps TRBD2 (6 bases). The CDR3 runs 15 residues. CDR1 and CDR2 (germline): ENHRY, SYGVKD. V lost 4 bases and J lost 9, with 19 bases in between.